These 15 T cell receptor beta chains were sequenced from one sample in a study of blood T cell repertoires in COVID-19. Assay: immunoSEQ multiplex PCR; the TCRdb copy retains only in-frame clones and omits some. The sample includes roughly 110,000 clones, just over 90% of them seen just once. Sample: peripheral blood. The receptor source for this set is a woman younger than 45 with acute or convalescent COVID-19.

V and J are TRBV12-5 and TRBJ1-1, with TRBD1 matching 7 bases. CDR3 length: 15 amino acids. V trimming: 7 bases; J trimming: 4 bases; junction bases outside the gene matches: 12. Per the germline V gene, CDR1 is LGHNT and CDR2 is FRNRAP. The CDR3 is CASALLDRAGTEAFF. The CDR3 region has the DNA TGTGCTAGTGCCCTCCTCGACAGGGCCGGCACTGAAGCTTTCTTT.

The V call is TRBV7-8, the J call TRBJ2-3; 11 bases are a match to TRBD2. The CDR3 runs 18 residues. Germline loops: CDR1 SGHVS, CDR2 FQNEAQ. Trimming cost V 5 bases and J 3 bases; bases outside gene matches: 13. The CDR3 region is CASSPTGASGGYTDTQYF. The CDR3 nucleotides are TGTGCCAGCAGCCCCACCGGGGCTAGCGGGGGGTATACAGATACGCAGTATTTT. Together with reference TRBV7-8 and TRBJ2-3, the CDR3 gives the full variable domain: GAGVSQSPRYKVAKRGQDVALRCDPISGHVSLFWYQQALGQGPEFLTYFQNEAQLDKSGLPSDRFFAERPEGSVSTLKIQRTQQEDSAVYLCASSPTGASGGYTDTQYFGPGTRLTVL.

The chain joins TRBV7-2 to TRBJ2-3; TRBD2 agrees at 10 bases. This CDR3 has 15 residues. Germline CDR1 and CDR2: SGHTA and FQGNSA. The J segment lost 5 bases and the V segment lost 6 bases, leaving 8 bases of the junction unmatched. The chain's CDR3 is CASSPSGGTRDTQYF. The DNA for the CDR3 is TGTGCCAGCAGTCCTAGCGGGGGCACCCGAGATACGCAGTATTTT.

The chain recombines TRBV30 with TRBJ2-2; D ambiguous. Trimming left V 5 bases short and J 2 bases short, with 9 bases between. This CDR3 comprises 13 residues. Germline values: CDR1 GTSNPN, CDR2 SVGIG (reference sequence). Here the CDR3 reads CAWLLHNTGELFF. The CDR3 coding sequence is TGTGCCTGGCTACTACATAACACCGGGGAGCTGTTTTTT.

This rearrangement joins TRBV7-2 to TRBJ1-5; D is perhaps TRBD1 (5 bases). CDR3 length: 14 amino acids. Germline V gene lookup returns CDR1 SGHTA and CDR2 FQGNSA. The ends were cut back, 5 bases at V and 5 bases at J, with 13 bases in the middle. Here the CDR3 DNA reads TGTGCCAGCAGCCTCCCCGGGGGGTATCAGCCCCAGCATTTT. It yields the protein CASSLPGGYQPQHF.

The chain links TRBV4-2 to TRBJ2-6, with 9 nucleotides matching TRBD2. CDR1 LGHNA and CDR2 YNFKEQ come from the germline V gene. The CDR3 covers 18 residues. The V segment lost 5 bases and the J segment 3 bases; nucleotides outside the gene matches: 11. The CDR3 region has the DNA TGTGCCAGCAGCTCACATGGCGGGAGGGCCTTTGGGGCCAACGTCCTGACTTTC. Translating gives CASSSHGGRAFGANVLTF.

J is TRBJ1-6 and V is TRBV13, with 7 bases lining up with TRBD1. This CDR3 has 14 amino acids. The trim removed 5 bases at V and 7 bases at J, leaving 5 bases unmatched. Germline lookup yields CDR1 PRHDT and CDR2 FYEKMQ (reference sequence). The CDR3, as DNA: TGTGCCAGCAGCGGCCGGGACAGAAATTCACCCCTCCACTTT. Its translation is CASSGRDRNSPLHF.

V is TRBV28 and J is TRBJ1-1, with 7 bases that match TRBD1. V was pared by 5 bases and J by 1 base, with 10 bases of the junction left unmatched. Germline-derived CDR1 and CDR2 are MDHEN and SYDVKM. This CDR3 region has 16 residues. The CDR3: CASSPPPGTANTEAFF. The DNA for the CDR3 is TGTGCCAGCAGTCCCCCCCCCGGGACAGCGAACACTGAAGCTTTCTTT.

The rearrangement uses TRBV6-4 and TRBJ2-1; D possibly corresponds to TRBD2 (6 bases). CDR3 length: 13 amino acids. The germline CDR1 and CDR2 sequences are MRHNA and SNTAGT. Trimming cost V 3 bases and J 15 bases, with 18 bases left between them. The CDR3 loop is CASSERDRGARFF. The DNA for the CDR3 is TGTGCCAGCAGTGAGCGGGACCGGGGCGCGCGGTTCTTC.

CDR3 sequence: CASSIRQGAYGYTF. The CDR3 DNA reads as TGTGCCAGCAGTATCCGACAGGGCGCCTATGGCTACACCTTC. The chain employs TRBV6-5 and TRBJ1-2; 7 nucleotides match TRBD1. CDR3 length: 14 amino acids. The germline gives CDR1 MNHEY, CDR2 SVGAGI. The ends lost 5 bases at V and 4 bases at J; junction bases unmatched: 7.

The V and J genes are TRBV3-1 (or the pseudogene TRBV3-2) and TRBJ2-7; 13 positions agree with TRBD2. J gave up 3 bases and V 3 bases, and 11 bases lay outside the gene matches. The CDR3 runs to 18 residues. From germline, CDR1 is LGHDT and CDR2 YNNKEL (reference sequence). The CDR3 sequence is CASSHATSGTSGVYEQYF. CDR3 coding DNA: TGTGCCAGCAGCCATGCTACCTCCGGGACTAGCGGGGTCTACGAGCAGTACTTC.

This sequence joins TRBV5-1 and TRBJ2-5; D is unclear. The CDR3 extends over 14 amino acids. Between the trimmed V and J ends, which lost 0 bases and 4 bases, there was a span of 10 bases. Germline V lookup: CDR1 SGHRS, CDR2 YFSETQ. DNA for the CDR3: TGCGCCAGCAGCTTGGGGAGAACGGGAGAGACCCAGTACTTC. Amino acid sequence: CASSLGRTGETQYF.

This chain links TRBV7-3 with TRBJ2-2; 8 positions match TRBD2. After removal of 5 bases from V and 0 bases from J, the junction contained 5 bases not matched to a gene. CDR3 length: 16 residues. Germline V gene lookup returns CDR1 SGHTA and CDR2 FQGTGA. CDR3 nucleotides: TGTGCCAGCAGCCCCCGGGGGGGTTCGAACACCGGGGAGCTGTTTTTT. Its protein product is CASSPRGGSNTGELFF.

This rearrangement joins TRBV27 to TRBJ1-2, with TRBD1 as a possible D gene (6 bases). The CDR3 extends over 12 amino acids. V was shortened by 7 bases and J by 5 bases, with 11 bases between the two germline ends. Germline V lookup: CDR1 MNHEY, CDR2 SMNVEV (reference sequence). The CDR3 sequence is CASIDRPYGYTF. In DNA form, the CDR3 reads TGTGCCAGCATCGACAGGCCTTATGGCTACACCTTC.

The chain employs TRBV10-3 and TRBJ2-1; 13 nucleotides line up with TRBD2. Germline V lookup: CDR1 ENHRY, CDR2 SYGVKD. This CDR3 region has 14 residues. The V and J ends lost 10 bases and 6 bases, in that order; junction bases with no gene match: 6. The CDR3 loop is CATSLAGGGNEQFF. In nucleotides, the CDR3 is TGTGCCACATCACTAGCGGGAGGGGGCAATGAGCAGTTCTTC.